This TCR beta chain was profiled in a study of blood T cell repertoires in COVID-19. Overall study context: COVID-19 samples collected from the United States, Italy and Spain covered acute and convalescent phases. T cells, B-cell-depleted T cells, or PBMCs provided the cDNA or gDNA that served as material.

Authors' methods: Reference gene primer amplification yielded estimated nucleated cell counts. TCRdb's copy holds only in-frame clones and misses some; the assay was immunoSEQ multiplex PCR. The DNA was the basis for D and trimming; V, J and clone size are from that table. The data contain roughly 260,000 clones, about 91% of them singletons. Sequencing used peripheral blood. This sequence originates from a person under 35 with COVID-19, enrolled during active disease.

The CDR3 nucleotides read TGTGCCAGCAGTTTATTTCCGGGTTCCTACGAGCAGTACTTC. Amino acids: CASSLFPGSYEQYF. This rearrangement joins TRBV27 to TRBJ2-7; D ambiguous. CDR1 and CDR2 from the germline V gene are MNHEY and SMNVEV (reference sequence). V shed 1 base and J shed 1 base, with 8 bases lying between them. This CDR3 has 14 residues.